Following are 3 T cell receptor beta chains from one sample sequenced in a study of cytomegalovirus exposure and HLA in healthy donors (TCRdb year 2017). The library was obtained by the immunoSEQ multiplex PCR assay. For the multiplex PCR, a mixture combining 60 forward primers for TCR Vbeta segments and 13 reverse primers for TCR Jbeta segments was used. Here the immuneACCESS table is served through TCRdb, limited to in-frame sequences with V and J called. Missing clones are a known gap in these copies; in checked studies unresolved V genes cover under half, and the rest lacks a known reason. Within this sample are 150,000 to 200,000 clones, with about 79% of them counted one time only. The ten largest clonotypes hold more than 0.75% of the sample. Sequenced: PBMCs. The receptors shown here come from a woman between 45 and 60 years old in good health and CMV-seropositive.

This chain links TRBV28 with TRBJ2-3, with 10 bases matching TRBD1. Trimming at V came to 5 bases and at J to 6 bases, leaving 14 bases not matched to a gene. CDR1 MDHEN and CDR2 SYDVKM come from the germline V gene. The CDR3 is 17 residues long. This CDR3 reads CASSPLGDRGVYDTQYF. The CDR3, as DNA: TGTGCCAGCAGTCCCTTAGGGGACAGGGGAGTGTATGATACGCAGTATTTT. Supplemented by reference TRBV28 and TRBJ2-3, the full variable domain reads DVKVTQSSRYLVKRTGEKVFLECVQDMDHENMFWYRQDPGLGLRLIYFSYDVKMKEKGDIPEGYSVSREKKERFSLILESASTNQTSMYLCASSPLGDRGVYDTQYFGPGTRLTVL.

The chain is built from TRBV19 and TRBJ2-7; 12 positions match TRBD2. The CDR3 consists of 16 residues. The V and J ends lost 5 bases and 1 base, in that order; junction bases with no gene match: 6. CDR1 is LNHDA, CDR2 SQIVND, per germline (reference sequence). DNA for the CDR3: TGTGCCAGTAGTGGACGAGGACTAGCGGGGTCCTACGAGCAGTACTTC. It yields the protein CASSGRGLAGSYEQYF.

CDR3 sequence: CASSPSPGQGSETQYF. CDR3 coding DNA: TGTGCCAGCAGCCCTAGTCCGGGACAGGGGTCGGAGACCCAGTACTTC. This chain connects TRBV7-9 to TRBJ2-5; 10 bases agree with TRBD1. Trimming at V came to 5 bases and at J to 5 bases, leaving 11 bases not matched to a gene. The germline CDR1 and CDR2 sequences are SEHNR and FQNEAQ (reference sequence). CDR3 size: 16 residues.